These T cell receptor beta chains were read from a single sample in a study of blood T cells in healthy people across ages. TCRdb reanalysed the 5' RACE reads using MiXCR and keeps one entry per CDR3 protein. The sample shows 710,000 or so distinct CDR3 sequences, roughly 32% of them seen only once. Material: blood. All receptors derive from a woman of 80 years or more in good health. Each CDR3 is given with its conserved first and last residue. D genes are given only for firm matches. Clone size appears in some rows only: once, few, many, or a class for an expanded clone.

v_call	d_call	j_call	clone_size	cdr3_nt	cdr3_aa
TRBV10-3	TRBD1	TRBJ2-7	NA	TGTGCCATCGGAGACAGGGGGTCCTACGAGCAGTACTTC	CAIGDRGSYEQYF
TRBV5-6	NA	TRBJ2-1	many	TGTGCCAGCAGCCCGTTTCAAAGGGGCCATGAGCAGTTCTTC	CASSPFQRGHEQFF
TRBV7-8	NA	TRBJ1-1	NA	TGTGCCAGCAGCTTCATGGCGGGTGGTGTAGGGAGGGGCGCTGAAGCTTTCTTT	CASSFMAGGVGRGAEAFF
TRBV6-5	TRBD2	TRBJ2-1	NA	TGTGCCAGCAGTCCAAAGCGGGGATCCTACAATGAGCAGTTCTTC	CASSPKRGSYNEQFF
TRBV29-1	NA	TRBJ2-7	many	TGCAGCGTGACGGTCTCCTACGAGCAGTACTTC	CSVTVSYEQYF
TRBV7-2	TRBD1	TRBJ2-7	NA	TGTGCCAGCAGCTTCCGGGACAGGGGTGGAAATGAGCAGTACTTC	CASSFRDRGGNEQYF
TRBV6-4	NA	TRBJ2-2	NA	TGTGCCAGCAGCACCGAAGCGAACACCGGGGAGCTGTTTTTT	CASSTEANTGELFF
TRBV20-1	NA	TRBJ2-1	many	TGCAGTGCTGGCGACCACTCAGGGTACTCTGGGGAGCAGTTCTTC	CSAGDHSGYSGEQFF
TRBV30	NA	TRBJ1-6	NA	TGTGCCTGGAGTGTCCTTAATTCACCCCTCCACTTT	CAWSVLNSPLHF
TRBV14	TRBD1	TRBJ1-2	few	TGTGCCAGCAGCTTCAGGGGGACCTATGGCTACACCTTC	CASSFRGTYGYTF
TRBV7-8	NA	TRBJ2-4	many	TGTGCCAGCAGCTTAGGATCGGAATCAAACATTCAGTACTTC	CASSLGSESNIQYF
TRBV5-1	TRBD1	TRBJ2-3	NA	TGCGCCAGCAGCCTGACGGTGGGACAGGGGACAGATACGCAGTATTTT	CASSLTVGQGTDTQYF
TRBV10-3	TRBD2	TRBJ2-2	NA	TGTGCCATCAGGGCGACTAGCGGGGGGATCGGCGACACCGGGGAGCTGTTTTTT	CAIRATSGGIGDTGELFF
TRBV12-3/TRBV12-4	TRBD1	TRBJ1-2	many	TGTGCCAGCAGTTGGGACAGAGGGGTATTGGGCTACACCTTC	CASSWDRGVLGYTF
TRBV20-1	TRBD1	TRBJ1-5	many	TGCAGTGCCATCGGGACAGTCAATCAGCCCCAGCATTTT	CSAIGTVNQPQHF
TRBV7-2	NA	TRBJ1-1	NA	TGTGCCAGCAGAACGGCCGCCGATGAAGCTTTCTTT	CASRTAADEAFF
TRBV29-1	TRBD2	TRBJ2-1	NA	TGCAGCGTTAGCGGGGGCTTCTACAATGAGCAGTTCTTC	CSVSGGFYNEQFF
TRBV20-1	NA	TRBJ2-3	many	TGCAGTGCTAGTGACCCGGGACATAGGCATACGCAGTATTTT	CSASDPGHRHTQYF
TRBV6-1	TRBD1	TRBJ2-3	NA	TGTGCCAGCAGGCCCCTAGGACAGGGGCGAGATACGCAGTATTTT	CASRPLGQGRDTQYF
TRBV6-5	NA	TRBJ2-7	NA	TGTGCCACCTTAGCTCGTTCCTACGAGCAGTACTTC	CATLARSYEQYF
TRBV2	NA	TRBJ1-1	many	TGTGCCAGCAGTGTTCGACAGTATAACACTGAAGCTTTCTTT	CASSVRQYNTEAFF
TRBV6-1	TRBD2	TRBJ2-3	many	TGTGCCAGCAGTGAGCCCTGGACCCGGGGGGCAGATACGCAGTATTTT	CASSEPWTRGADTQYF
TRBV27	NA	TRBJ2-1	many	TGTGCCAGCAGTTTATCGTTCTCGGGACTTTCCTACAATGAGCAGTTCTTC	CASSLSFSGLSYNEQFF
TRBV10-3	TRBD1	TRBJ2-3	many	TGTGCCATCAGTGCGACAGGGGCCGGGGATACGCAGTATTTT	CAISATGAGDTQYF
TRBV10-3	TRBD2	TRBJ2-7	many	TGTGCCATCAGTGGGTCCGGGACTAGCGGGTCCTACGAGCAGTACTTC	CAISGSGTSGSYEQYF
TRBV5-6	NA	TRBJ2-6	many	TGTGCCAGCAGCCTAGGAGGGACTGGGGCCAACGTCCTGACTTTC	CASSLGGTGANVLTF
TRBV20-1	NA	TRBJ2-7	NA	TGCAGTGCTAGCCCCGTCGGGCGGACGCCCTACGAGCAGTACTTC	CSASPVGRTPYEQYF
TRBV20-1	TRBD2	TRBJ2-1	NA	TGCAGTGCACAAGCTAGCGGGAAATACAATGAGCAGTTCTTC	CSAQASGKYNEQFF
TRBV29-1	NA	TRBJ1-1	NA	TGCAGCGTTGAACCACGAGTAAACACTGAAGCTTTCTTT	CSVEPRVNTEAFF
TRBV7-2	NA	TRBJ2-1	NA	TGTGCCAGCGGCCCATCACCGGGCCCACGAATAACGCATGAGCAGTTCTTC	CASGPSPGPRITHEQFF
TRBV4-2	TRBD2	TRBJ2-7	once	TGTGCCAGCAGCCAAGAGATGGTTAGCGGGGCCTACGAGCAGTACTTC	CASSQEMVSGAYEQYF
TRBV7-6	NA	TRBJ2-5	few	TGTGCCAGCGCTAAGGGGAGACAAGAGACCCAGTACTTC	CASAKGRQETQYF
TRBV7-2	NA	TRBJ2-4	medium-sized	TGTGCCAGCAGCGACGGGACACACCAAAACATTCAGTACTTC	CASSDGTHQNIQYF
TRBV5-1	NA	TRBJ1-1	many	TGCGCCAGCAGCTTGGATGGGGGGCGTGTTGAAGCTTTCTTT	CASSLDGGRVEAFF
TRBV5-4	NA	TRBJ2-6	many	TGTGCCAGCAGCTTTGGATCCTCTGGGGCCAACGTCCTGACTTTC	CASSFGSSGANVLTF
TRBV20-1	NA	TRBJ2-1	many	TGCAGTGCTAGATCCCAGCGCGCCTACAATGAGCAGTTCTTC	CSARSQRAYNEQFF
TRBV7-2	TRBD2	TRBJ2-1	NA	TGCGCCAGCAGCTTAGCGGCGAGCGGGAGCTCCTACAATGAGCAGTTCTTC	CASSLAASGSSYNEQFF
TRBV7-2	TRBD2	TRBJ2-3	many	TGTGCCAGCAGGACTAGCGGGGGGACCTTCACAGATACGCAGTATTTT	CASRTSGGTFTDTQYF
TRBV7-9	NA	TRBJ1-4	NA	TGTGCCAGCAGCTTAGTTGGACAGCAGGAAAAACTGTTTTTT	CASSLVGQQEKLFF
TRBV20-1	NA	TRBJ2-7	many	TGCAGTGCTGACGTTCCTAGGGGTGGTCAAACCTACGAGCAGTACTTC	CSADVPRGGQTYEQYF
TRBV30	TRBD1	TRBJ1-5	NA	TGTGCCTGGGGCACCCGACAGGGGCGCACTCCCCAGCATTTT	CAWGTRQGRTPQHF
TRBV14	NA	TRBJ2-1	once	TGTGCCAGCAGCCAAGTGGGCTTCCACTCCTACAATGAGCAGTTCTTC	CASSQVGFHSYNEQFF
TRBV5-1	NA	TRBJ2-7	NA	TGCGCCAGCAGCCCGGCTGGGGCTAGCTACGAGCAGTACTTC	CASSPAGASYEQYF
TRBV2	NA	TRBJ1-4	NA	TGTGCCAGCAGACCCTACATCGACCCTAATGAAAAACTGTTTTTT	CASRPYIDPNEKLFF
TRBV5-1	NA	TRBJ2-5	many	TGCGCCAGCAGCTTCTCCGACCAAGAGACCCAGTACTTC	CASSFSDQETQYF
TRBV6-5	TRBD1	TRBJ1-2	many	TGTGCCAGCAGTTACAGAGGGACAGGGAAGAGCTATGGCTACACCTTC	CASSYRGTGKSYGYTF